These T cell receptor beta chains were read from a single sample in a study of T cell changes during pregnancy in multiple sclerosis. The assay was immunoSEQ multiplex PCR, and TCRdb's table has in-frame clones only and misses some. Of some 87,000 clones in the sample, about 96% were seen once. The sample consisted of peripheral blood, taken in the second trimester of pregnancy. The receptor source for this set is a female donor with multiple sclerosis, enrolled in a pregnancy study. The conserved cysteine and the conserved F or W are not part of the CDR3 here. A D gene is named only where the DNA matches it firmly.

D gene: -; V gene: TRBV30; CDR3 protein: AGGTAMNTEAF
D gene: TRBD2; V gene: TRBV5-1; CDR3 protein: ASSVPTSGRTSYNEQF
D gene: -; V gene: TRBV5-1; CDR3 protein: ASSYSDDGYT
D gene: -; V gene: TRBV5-1; CDR3 protein: ASSSALVGYEQY
D gene: -; V gene: TRBV27; CDR3 protein: ASSLIMNTEAF
D gene: -; V gene: TRBV9; CDR3 protein: ASSAGATDTQY
D gene: TRBD1; V gene: TRBV2; CDR3 protein: ATGTGTTGELF
D gene: -; V gene: TRBV27; CDR3 protein: ASSPGGGYEQY
D gene: TRBD2; V gene: TRBV19; CDR3 protein: ASTGLAGANEQF
D gene: TRBD2; V gene: TRBV30; CDR3 protein: AWSVGLAGGRNEQF
D gene: -; V gene: TRBV29-1; CDR3 protein: SVQQSSGNTIY
D gene: -; V gene: TRBV30; CDR3 protein: AWSVRGLRTEAF
D gene: TRBD1; V gene: TRBV27; CDR3 protein: ASSLWDSTNEQF
D gene: -; V gene: TRBV5-5; CDR3 protein: ASSLVYSGDEAF
D gene: TRBD1; V gene: TRBV29-1; CDR3 protein: SALRGQGGEQY
D gene: TRBD1; V gene: TRBV5-8; CDR3 protein: ASSLGGTAQETQY
D gene: -; V gene: TRBV28; CDR3 protein: ASSLQYTDTQY
D gene: TRBD1; V gene: TRBV5-1; CDR3 protein: ASSAGQGQETQY
D gene: TRBD2; V gene: TRBV5-6; CDR3 protein: ASSLELAGGTGELF
D gene: -; V gene: TRBV5-4; CDR3 protein: ASSPGANNEQF
D gene: TRBD1; V gene: TRBV9; CDR3 protein: ASSYTPGQGSGNTEAF
D gene: TRBD1; V gene: TRBV2; CDR3 protein: ASTARTGGSGANVLT
D gene: TRBD2; V gene: TRBV13; CDR3 protein: ASSASPSGGKDEQY
D gene: TRBD1; V gene: TRBV27; CDR3 protein: ASRSGQGNQPQH
D gene: TRBD1; V gene: TRBV27; CDR3 protein: ASSNRDRGPRYEQY
D gene: TRBD1; V gene: TRBV10-3; CDR3 protein: AIAWDRKETDTQY
D gene: TRBD2; V gene: TRBV5-4; CDR3 protein: ASSLVVSGRALIYTGELF
D gene: TRBD2; V gene: TRBV7-2; CDR3 protein: ASSPRAGGIGELF
D gene: TRBD2; V gene: TRBV9; CDR3 protein: ASSVSSGSGSEQY
D gene: -; V gene: TRBV5-6; CDR3 protein: ASSLGRTNEKLF
D gene: TRBD2; V gene: TRBV12-5; CDR3 protein: ASGLSTSGETQY
D gene: TRBD1; V gene: TRBV5-1; CDR3 protein: ASSPNPTGSVDGGELF
D gene: -; V gene: TRBV18; CDR3 protein: ASSPPSPGSTDTQY
D gene: -; V gene: TRBV5-1; CDR3 protein: ASSLAESDTQY
D gene: -; V gene: TRBV6-1; CDR3 protein: ASTSGRGAQGYT
D gene: TRBD1; V gene: TRBV11-2; CDR3 protein: ASRPGQGNYGYT
D gene: TRBD2; V gene: TRBV12-5; CDR3 protein: ASGLVLAGGRTDTQY
D gene: TRBD2; V gene: TRBV12-5; CDR3 protein: ASGLVLLEEGGYNEQF
D gene: -; V gene: TRBV19; CDR3 protein: ASTSRGLGNTIY
D gene: -; V gene: TRBV9; CDR3 protein: ASSVFAGYSTETQY
D gene: TRBD1; V gene: TRBV28; CDR3 protein: ASSLYGTGLEKLF
D gene: TRBD2; V gene: TRBV7-6; CDR3 protein: ASSFSPSGGGGDEQY
D gene: -; V gene: TRBV27; CDR3 protein: ASSLSRPARREKNNEQF
D gene: -; V gene: TRBV2; CDR3 protein: ASSEAGGAYEDTEAF
D gene: TRBD2; V gene: TRBV10-1; CDR3 protein: ASSLTSLNTGELF
D gene: -; V gene: TRBV2; CDR3 protein: ASKTGSYEQY